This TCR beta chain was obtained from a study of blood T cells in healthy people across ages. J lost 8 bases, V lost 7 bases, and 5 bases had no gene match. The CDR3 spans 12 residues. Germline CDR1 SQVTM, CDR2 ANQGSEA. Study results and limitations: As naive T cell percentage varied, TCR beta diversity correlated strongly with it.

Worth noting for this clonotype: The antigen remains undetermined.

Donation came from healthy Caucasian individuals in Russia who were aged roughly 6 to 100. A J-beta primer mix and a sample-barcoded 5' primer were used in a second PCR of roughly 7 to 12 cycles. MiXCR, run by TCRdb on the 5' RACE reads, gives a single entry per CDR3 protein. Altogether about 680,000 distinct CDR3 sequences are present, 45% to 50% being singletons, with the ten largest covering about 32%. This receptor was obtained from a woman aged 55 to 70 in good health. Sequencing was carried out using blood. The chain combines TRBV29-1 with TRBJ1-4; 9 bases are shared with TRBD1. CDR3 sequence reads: CSGTGAEEKLFF. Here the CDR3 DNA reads TGCAGCGGGACAGGGGCTGAAGAAAAACTGTTTTTT.